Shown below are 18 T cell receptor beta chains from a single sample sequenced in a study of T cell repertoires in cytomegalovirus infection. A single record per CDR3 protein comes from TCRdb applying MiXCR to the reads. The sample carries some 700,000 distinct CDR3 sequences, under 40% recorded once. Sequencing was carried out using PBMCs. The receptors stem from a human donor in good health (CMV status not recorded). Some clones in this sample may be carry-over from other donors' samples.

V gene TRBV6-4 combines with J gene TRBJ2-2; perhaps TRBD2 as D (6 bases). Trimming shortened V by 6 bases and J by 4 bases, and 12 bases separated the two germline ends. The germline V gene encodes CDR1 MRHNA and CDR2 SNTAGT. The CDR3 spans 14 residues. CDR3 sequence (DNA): TGTGCCAGCAGGCCGGAGGGCAGCACCGGGGAGCTGTTTTTT. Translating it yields CASRPEGSTGELFF.

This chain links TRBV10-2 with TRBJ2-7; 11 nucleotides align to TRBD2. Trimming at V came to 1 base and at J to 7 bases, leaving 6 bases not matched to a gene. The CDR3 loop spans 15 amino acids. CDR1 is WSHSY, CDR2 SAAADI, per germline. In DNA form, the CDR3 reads TGCGCCAGCAGTGAGTTGGTAGCGGGGGGGAAAGAGCAGTACTTC. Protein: CASSELVAGGKEQYF.

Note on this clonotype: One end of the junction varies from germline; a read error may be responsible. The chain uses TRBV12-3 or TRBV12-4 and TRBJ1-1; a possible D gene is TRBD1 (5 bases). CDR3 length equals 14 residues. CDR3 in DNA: TGTTCCAGCAGGGAGGGAGGAATGAACACTGAAGCTTTCTTT. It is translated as CSSREGGMNTEAFF.

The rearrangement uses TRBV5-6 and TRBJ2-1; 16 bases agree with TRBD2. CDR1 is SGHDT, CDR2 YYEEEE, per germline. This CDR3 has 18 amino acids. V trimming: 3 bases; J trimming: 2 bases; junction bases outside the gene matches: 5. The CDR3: CASSWGLAGGRTYNEQFF. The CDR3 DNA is TGTGCCAGCAGCTGGGGACTAGCGGGAGGGAGGACCTACAATGAGCAGTTCTTC.

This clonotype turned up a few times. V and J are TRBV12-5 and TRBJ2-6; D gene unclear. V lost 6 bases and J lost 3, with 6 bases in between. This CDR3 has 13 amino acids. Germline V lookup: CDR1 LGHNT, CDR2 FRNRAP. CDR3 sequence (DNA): TGTGCTAGTGGGATTGGTGGGGCCAACGTCCTGACTTTC. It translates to CASGIGGANVLTF.

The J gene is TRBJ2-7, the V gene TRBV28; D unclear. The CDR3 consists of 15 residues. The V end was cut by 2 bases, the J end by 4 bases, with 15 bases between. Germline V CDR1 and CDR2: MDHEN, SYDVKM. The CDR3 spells CASSLPGIVSYEQYF. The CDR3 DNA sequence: TGTGCCAGCAGTTTACCGGGTATAGTCTCATACGAGCAGTACTTC.

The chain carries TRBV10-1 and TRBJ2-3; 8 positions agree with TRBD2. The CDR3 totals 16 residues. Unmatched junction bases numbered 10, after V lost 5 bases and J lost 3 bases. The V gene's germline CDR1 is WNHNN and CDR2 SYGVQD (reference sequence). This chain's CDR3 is CASSLNRAGETDTQYF. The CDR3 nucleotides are TGCGCCAGCAGTCTTAATCGAGCGGGGGAGACAGATACGCAGTATTTT.

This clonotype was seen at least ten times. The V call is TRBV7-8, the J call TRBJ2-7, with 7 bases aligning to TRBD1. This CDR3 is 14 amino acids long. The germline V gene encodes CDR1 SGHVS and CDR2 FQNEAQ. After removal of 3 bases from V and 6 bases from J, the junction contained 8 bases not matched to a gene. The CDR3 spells CASSFDDRVGEQYF. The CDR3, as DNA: TGTGCCAGCAGCTTCGATGACAGGGTGGGCGAGCAGTACTTC.

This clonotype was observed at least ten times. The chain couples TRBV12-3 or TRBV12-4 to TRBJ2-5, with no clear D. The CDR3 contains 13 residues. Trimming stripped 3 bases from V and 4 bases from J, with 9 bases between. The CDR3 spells CASSFNPGETQYF. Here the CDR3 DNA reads TGTGCCAGCAGTTTCAACCCGGGAGAGACCCAGTACTTC.

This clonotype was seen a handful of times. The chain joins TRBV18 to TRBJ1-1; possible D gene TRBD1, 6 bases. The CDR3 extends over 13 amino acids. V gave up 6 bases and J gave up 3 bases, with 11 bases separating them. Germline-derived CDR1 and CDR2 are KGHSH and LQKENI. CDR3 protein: CASSRRGDTEAFF. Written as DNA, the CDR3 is TGTGCCAGCTCCCGAAGGGGGGACACTGAAGCTTTCTTT.

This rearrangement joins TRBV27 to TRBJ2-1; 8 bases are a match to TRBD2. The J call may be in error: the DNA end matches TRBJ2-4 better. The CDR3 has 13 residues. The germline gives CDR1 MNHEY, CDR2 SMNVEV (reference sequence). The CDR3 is CASSFLAGGDQYF. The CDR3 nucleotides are TGTGCCAGCAGTTTCTTGGCGGGGGGAGATCAGTACTTC.

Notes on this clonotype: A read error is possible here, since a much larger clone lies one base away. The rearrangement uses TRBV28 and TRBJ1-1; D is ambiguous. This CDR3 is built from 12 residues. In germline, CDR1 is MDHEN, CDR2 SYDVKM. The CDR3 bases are TGTGCCAGCAGTGTATCGTCGGTCGCCGAGTGGTTT. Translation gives CASSVSSVAEWF.

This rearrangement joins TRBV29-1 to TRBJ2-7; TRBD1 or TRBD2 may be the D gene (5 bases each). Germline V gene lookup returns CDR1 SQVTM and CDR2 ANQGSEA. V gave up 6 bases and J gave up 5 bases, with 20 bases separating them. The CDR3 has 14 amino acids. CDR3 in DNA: TGCAGCGTCGTAATCAGGGCTCTCGGGGACGAGCAGTACTTC. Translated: CSVVIRALGDEQYF.

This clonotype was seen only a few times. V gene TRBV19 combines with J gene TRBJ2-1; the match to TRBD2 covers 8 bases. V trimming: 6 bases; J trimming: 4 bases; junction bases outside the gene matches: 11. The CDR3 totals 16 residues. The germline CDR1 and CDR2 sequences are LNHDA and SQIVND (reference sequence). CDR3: CASRGAGGLIYNEQFF. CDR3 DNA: TGTGCCAGTAGAGGGGCGGGGGGTCTTATTTACAATGAGCAGTTCTTC.

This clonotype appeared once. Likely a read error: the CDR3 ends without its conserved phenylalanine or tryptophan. CDR3 DNA sequence: TGTGCCAGCAGGGACCTAGGTGGGGGCCGAAATGAGCAGTTCTTA. The encoded protein is CASRDLGGGRNEQFL. The rearrangement uses TRBV6-6 and TRBJ2-1; possible D gene TRBD1, 6 bases. CDR1 is MNHNY and CDR2 is SVGAGI in the germline V gene (reference sequence). The CDR3 spans 15 residues. V gave up 6 bases and J gave up 7 bases, with 19 bases separating them.

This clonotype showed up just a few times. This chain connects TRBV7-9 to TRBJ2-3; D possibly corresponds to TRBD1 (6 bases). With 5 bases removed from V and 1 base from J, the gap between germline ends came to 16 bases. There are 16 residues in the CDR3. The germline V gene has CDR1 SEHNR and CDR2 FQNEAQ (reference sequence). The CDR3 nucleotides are TGTGCCAGCAGCCTGCAGACAGGAGGAGGCACAGATACGCAGTATTTT. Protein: CASSLQTGGGTDTQYF.

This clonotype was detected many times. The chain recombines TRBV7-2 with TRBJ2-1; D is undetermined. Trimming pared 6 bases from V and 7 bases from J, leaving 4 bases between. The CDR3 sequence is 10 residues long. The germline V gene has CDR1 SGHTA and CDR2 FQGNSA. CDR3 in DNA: TGTGCCAGCAGTTATAATGAGCAGTTCTTC. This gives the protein CASSYNEQFF. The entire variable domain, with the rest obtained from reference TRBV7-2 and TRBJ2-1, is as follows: GAGVSQSPSNKVTEKGKDVELRCDPISGHTALYWYRQSLGQGLEFLIYFQGNSAPDKSGLPSDRFSAERTGGSVSTLTIQRTQQEDSAVYLCASSYNEQFFGPGTRLTVL.

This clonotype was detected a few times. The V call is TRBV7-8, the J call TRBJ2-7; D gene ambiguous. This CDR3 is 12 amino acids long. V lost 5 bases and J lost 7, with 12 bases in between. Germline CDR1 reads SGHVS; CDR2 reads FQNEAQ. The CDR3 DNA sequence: TGTGCCAGCAGCCCCCGCCCCTGGGAGCAGTACTTC. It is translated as CASSPRPWEQYF.